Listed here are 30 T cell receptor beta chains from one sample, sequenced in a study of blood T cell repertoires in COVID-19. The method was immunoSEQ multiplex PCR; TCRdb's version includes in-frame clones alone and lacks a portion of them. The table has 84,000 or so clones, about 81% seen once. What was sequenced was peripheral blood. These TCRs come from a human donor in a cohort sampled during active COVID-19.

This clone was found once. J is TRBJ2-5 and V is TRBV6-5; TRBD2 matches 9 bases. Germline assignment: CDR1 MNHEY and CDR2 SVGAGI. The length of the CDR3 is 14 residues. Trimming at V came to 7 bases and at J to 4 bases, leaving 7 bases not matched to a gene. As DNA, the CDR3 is TGTGCCAGCAACCTGCGGGGGGGCGGAGAGACCCAGTACTTC. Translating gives CASNLRGGGETQYF.

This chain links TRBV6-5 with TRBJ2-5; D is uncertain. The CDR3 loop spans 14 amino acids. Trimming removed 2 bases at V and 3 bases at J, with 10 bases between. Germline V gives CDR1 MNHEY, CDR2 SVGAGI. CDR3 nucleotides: TGTGCCAGCAGTTACAATGTCGGAGAAGAGACCCAGTACTTC. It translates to CASSYNVGEETQYF.

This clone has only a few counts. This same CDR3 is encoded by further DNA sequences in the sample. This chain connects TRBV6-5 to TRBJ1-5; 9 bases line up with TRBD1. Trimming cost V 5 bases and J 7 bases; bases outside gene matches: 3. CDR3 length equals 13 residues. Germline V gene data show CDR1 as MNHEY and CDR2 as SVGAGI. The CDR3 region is CASSTGGGQPQHF. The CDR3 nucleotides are TGTGCCAGCAGTACAGGGGGCGGACAGCCCCAGCATTTT.

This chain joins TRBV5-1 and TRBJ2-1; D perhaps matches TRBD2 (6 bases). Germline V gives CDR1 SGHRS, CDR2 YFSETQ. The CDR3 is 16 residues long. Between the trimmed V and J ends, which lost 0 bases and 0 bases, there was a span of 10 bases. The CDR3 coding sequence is TGCGCCAGCAGCTTGGGCGGGGCCAGCTCCTACAATGAGCAGTTCTTC. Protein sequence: CASSLGGASSYNEQFF.

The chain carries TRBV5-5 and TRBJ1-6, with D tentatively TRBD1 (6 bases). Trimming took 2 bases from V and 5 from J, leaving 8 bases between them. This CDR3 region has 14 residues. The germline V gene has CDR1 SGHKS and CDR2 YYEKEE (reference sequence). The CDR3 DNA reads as TGTGCCAGCAGCTTCTCAGGGGATAATTCACCCCTCCACTTT. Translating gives CASSFSGDNSPLHF.

The CDR3 reads CASRGGRTTPGNTIYF. The CDR3 nucleotides are TGTGCCAGCAGGGGTGGCCGGACAACGCCTGGAAACACCATATATTTT. The rearrangement joins TRBV7-9 to TRBJ1-3; maybe TRBD1 (5 bases). This CDR3 contains 16 residues. Germline assignment: CDR1 SEHNR and CDR2 FQNEAQ (reference sequence). The V end lost 6 bases, the J end lost 2 bases, and 17 bases lay between the germline ends.

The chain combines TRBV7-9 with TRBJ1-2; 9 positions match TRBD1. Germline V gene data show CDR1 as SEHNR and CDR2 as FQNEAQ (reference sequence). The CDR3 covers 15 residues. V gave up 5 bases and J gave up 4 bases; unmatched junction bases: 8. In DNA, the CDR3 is TGTGCCAGCAGCCGGACAGGGGTAATAGTCTATGGCTACACCTTC. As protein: CASSRTGVIVYGYTF.

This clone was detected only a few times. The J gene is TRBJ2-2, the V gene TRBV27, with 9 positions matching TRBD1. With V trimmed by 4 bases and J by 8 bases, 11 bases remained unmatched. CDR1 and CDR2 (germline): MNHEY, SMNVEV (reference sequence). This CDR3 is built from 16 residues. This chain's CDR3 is CASSSTRGQGKGELFF. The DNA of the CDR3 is TGTGCCAGCAGTTCCACCCGGGGACAGGGAAAAGGGGAGCTGTTTTTT.

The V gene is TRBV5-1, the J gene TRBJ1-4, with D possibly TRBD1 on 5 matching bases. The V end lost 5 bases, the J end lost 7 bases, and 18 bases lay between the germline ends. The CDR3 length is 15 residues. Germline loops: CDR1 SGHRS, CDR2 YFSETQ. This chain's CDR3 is CASRPARGGLEKLFF. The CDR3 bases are TGCGCCAGCAGACCGGCGAGGGGAGGTCTTGAAAAACTGTTTTTT. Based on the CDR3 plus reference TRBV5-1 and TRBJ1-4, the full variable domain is KAGVTQTPRYLIKTRGQQVTLSCSPISGHRSVSWYQQTPGQGLQFLFEYFSETQRNKGNFPGRFSGRQFSNSRSEMNVSTLELGDSALYLCASRPARGGLEKLFFGSGTQLSVL.

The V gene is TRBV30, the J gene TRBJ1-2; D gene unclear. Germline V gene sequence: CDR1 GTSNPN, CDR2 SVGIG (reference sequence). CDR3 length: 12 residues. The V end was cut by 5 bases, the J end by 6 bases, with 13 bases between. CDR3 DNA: TGTGCCTGGCCTTCGGGGAACCATGGCTACACCTTC. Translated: CAWPSGNHGYTF.

CDR3 sequence reads: CASSLRQGGSGNTIYF. In DNA form, the CDR3 reads TGCGCCAGCAGCCTACGACAGGGTGGTTCTGGAAACACCATATATTTT. The V and J genes are TRBV5-1 and TRBJ1-3; 7 bases map to TRBD1. The germline CDR1 and CDR2 sequences are SGHRS and YFSETQ. The length of the CDR3 is 16 residues. With V trimmed by 4 bases and J by 1 base, 8 bases remained unmatched. Looking up the rest from reference TRBV5-1 and TRBJ1-3 gives the full variable domain: KAGVTQTPRYLIKTRGQQVTLSCSPISGHRSVSWYQQTPGQGLQFLFEYFSETQRNKGNFPGRFSGRQFSNSRSEMNVSTLELGDSALYLCASSLRQGGSGNTIYFGEGSWLTVV.

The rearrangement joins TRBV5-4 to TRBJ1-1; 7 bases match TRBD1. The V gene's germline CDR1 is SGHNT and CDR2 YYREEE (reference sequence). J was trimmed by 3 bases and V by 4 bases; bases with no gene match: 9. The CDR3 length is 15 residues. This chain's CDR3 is CASSGPQGRDTEAFF. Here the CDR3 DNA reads TGTGCCAGCAGCGGCCCACAGGGGAGAGACACTGAAGCTTTCTTT.

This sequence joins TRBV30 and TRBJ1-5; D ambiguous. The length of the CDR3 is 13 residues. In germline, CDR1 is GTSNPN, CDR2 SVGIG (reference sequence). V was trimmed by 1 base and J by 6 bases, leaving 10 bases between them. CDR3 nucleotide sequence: TGTGCCTGGAGTGGAGGGTCGGGTCAGCCCCAGCATTTT. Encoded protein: CAWSGGSGQPQHF.

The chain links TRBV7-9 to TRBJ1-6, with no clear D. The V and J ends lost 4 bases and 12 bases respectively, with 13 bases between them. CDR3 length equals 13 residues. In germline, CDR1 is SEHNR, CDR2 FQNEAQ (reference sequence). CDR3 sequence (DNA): TGTGCCAGCAGCTCTCGGGATCAAAAACCCCTCCACTTT. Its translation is CASSSRDQKPLHF.

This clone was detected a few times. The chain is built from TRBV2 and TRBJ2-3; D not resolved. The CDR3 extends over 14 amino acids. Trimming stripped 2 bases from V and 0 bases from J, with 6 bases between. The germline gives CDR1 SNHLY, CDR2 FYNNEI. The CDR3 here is CASSETPSTDTQYF. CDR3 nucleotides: TGTGCCAGCAGTGAAACACCTAGCACAGATACGCAGTATTTT.

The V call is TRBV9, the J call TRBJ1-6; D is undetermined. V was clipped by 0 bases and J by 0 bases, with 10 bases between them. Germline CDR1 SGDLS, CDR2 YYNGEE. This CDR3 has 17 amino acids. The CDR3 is CASSVGGGSSYNSPLHF. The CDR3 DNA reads TGTGCCAGCAGCGTAGGGGGTGGGAGCTCCTATAATTCACCCCTCCACTTT.

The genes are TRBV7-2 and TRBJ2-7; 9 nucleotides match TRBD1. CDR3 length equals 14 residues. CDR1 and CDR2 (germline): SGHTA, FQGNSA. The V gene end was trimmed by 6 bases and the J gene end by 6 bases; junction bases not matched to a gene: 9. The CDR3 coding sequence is TGTGCCAGCAGTATTTCCGGGACAGGGCCCGAGCAGTACTTC. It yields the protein CASSISGTGPEQYF.

The chain's CDR3 is CASSQWQNQPQHF. The CDR3 DNA is TGTGCCAGCAGTCAGTGGCAGAATCAGCCCCAGCATTTT. The genes are TRBV27 and TRBJ1-5; D remains ambiguous. The V gene's germline CDR1 is MNHEY and CDR2 SMNVEV (reference sequence). Trimming cost V 5 bases and J 4 bases, with 9 bases left between them. The CDR3 contains 13 residues.

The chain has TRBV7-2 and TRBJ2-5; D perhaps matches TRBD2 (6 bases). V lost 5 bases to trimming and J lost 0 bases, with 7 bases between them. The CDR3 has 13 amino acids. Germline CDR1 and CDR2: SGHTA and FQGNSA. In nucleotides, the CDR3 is TGTGCCAGCAGCCGGGGGAACCAAGAGACCCAGTACTTC. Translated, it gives CASSRGNQETQYF.

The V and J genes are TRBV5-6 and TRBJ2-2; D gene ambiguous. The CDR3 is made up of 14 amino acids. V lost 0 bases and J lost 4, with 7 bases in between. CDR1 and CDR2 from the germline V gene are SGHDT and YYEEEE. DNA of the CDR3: TGTGCCAGCAGCTTGGTATCAGTCACCGGGGAGCTGTTTTTT. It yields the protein CASSLVSVTGELFF.

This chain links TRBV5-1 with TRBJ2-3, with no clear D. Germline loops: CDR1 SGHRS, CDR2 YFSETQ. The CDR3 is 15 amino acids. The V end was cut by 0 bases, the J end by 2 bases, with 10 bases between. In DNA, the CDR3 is TGCGCCAGCAGCTTGGACTACCCTCTCACAGATACGCAGTATTTT. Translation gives CASSLDYPLTDTQYF.

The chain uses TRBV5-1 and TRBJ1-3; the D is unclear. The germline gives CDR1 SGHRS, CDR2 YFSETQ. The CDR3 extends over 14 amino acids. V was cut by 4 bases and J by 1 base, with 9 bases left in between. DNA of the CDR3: TGCGCCAGCAGCCCGGGTGGGTCTGGAAACACCATATATTTT. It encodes CASSPGGSGNTIYF. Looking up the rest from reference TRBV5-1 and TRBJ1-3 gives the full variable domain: KAGVTQTPRYLIKTRGQQVTLSCSPISGHRSVSWYQQTPGQGLQFLFEYFSETQRNKGNFPGRFSGRQFSNSRSEMNVSTLELGDSALYLCASSPGGSGNTIYFGEGSWLTVV.

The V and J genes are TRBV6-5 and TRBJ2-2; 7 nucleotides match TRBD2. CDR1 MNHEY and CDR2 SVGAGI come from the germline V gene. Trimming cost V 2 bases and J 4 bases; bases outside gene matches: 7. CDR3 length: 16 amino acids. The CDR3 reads CASSYRRRTSTGELFF. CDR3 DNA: TGTGCCAGCAGTTACCGGCGCCGGACTAGCACCGGGGAGCTGTTTTTT.

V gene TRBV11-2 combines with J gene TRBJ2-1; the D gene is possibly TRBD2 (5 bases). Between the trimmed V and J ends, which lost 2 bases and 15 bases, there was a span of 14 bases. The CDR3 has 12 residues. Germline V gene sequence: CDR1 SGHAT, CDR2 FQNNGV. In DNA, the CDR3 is TGTGCCAGCAGCTTATTTACGGGGATGGCGTTCTTC. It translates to CASSLFTGMAFF.

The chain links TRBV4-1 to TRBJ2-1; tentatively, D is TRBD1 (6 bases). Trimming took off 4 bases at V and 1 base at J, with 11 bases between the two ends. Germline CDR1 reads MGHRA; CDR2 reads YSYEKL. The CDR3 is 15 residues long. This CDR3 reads CASSPQGQSYNEQFF. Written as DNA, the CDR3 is TGCGCCAGCAGCCCACAGGGCCAATCCTACAATGAGCAGTTCTTC.

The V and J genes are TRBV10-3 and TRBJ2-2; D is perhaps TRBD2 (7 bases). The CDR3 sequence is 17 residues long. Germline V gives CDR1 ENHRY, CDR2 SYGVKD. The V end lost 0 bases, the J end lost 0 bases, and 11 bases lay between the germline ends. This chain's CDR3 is CAISESPGGTNTGELFF. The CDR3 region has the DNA TGTGCCATCAGTGAGTCCCCGGGGGGCACGAACACCGGGGAGCTGTTTTTT.

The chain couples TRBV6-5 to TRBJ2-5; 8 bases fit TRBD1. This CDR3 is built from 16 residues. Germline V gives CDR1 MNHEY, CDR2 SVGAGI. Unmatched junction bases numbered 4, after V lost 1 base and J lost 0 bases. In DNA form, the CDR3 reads TGTGCCAGCAGTTACTGGACAGGGCGGTACCAAGAGACCCAGTACTTC. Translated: CASSYWTGRYQETQYF.

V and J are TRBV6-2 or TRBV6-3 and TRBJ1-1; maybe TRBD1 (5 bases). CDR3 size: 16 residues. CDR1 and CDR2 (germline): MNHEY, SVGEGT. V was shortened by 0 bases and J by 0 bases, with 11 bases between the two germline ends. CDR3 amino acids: CASSYSKHRLNTEAFF. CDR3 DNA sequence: TGTGCCAGCAGTTACTCGAAGCACAGGTTGAACACTGAAGCTTTCTTT.

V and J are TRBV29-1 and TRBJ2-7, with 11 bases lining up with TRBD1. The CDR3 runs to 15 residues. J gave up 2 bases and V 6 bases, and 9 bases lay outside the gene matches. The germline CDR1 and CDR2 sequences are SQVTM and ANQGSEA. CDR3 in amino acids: CSVNKGQGVPYEQYF. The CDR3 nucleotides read TGCAGCGTGAACAAGGGACAGGGGGTTCCCTACGAGCAGTACTTC.

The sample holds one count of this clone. CDR3 coding DNA: TGCAGCGTTGTACGCGGGGGGAAGGACACCGGGGAGCTGTTTTTT. Its protein is CSVVRGGKDTGELFF. This chain joins TRBV29-1 and TRBJ2-2; 8 bases agree with TRBD2. J lost 3 bases, V lost 4 bases, and 7 bases had no gene match. Germline CDR1 and CDR2: SQVTM and ANQGSEA. This CDR3 is built from 15 residues.